A single sample gave rise to the 5 T cell receptor beta chains below, sequenced in a study of monozygotic twins with inflammatory bowel disease. TCRdb reworked the 5' RACE reads into one entry per CDR3 protein, no DNA. The sample data list 200,000 to 250,000 distinct CDR3 sequences. Sample: blood. The receptor set was obtained from a human donor with ulcerative colitis or Crohn's disease, or a healthy co-twin of an affected twin (not recorded which).

The CDR3 sequence: CSISQGTDTQYF. This chain connects TRBV29-1 to TRBJ2-3; TCRdb's D call, TRBD1, is unchecked because there is no DNA. The CDR3 is 12 amino acids. The germline V gene encodes CDR1 SQVTM and CDR2 ANQGSEA.

This chain joins TRBV20-1 and TRBJ2-1; TCRdb proposes TRBD2, but this gene call is untestable without DNA. Germline V gene lookup returns CDR1 DFQATT and CDR2 SNEGSKA (reference sequence). This CDR3 region has 16 residues. The CDR3 spells CSARSPTWIRGNEQFF.

The chain has TRBV6-2 or TRBV6-3 and TRBJ1-5; TCRdb selects TRBD1, and the lack of DNA leaves this call unchecked. CDR3 size: 17 residues. Germline CDR1 is MNHEY and CDR2 is SVGEGT. This chain's CDR3 is CASSSRTGWGFGQPQHF.

V and J are TRBV28 and TRBJ1-5; the TCRdb call, TRBD1, lacks DNA for checking. CDR1 and CDR2 from the germline V gene are MDHEN and SYDVKM. This CDR3 region has 17 residues. This CDR3 reads CASSPGLIWPRNQPQHF.

This chain uses TRBV7-8 with TRBJ1-2; the TCRdb call, TRBD1, lacks DNA for checking. The CDR3 contains 17 residues. Germline values: CDR1 SGHVS, CDR2 FQNEAQ. The CDR3 protein is CASSLVRGRGANYGYTF. Full variable domain (missing parts from reference TRBV7-8 and TRBJ1-2): GAGVSQSPRYKVAKRGQDVALRCDPISGHVSLFWYQQALGQGPEFLTYFQNEAQLDKSGLPSDRFFAERPEGSVSTLKIQRTQQEDSAVYLCASSLVRGRGANYGYTFGSGTRLTVV.